This is a list of T cell receptor beta chains from one sample in a study of post-analysis software for immune sequencing data. TCRdb independently ran MiXCR on the PCR reads; one entry per CDR3 protein. Among about half a million distinct CDR3 sequences listed, roughly 46% were seen once. The sample taken for sequencing was blood. The receptors shown here come from a girl between 5 and 17 years old with multiple sclerosis. Both conserved end residues are part of each CDR3. The D gene is left open where the match is weak. The size field is filled for only some rows; it gives once, few, many or a size class.

size: few; D: -; J: TRBJ2-3; V: TRBV7-8; CDR3: CASSSYRVKPDTQYF; DNA: TGTGCCAGCAGCTCCTACAGGGTTAAACCAGATACGCAGTATTTT
size: -; D: TRBD1; J: TRBJ1-5; V: TRBV4-1; CDR3: CASSQGDRDNQPQHF; DNA: TGCGCCAGCAGCCAGGGTGACAGGGACAATCAGCCCCAGCATTTT
size: -; D: TRBD2; J: TRBJ2-1; V: TRBV4-2; CDR3: CASSQDGTGGRGLRDEQFF; DNA: TGTGCCAGCAGCCAAGATGGGACTGGCGGGAGGGGGCTGAGGGATGAGCAGTTCTTC
size: -; D: -; J: TRBJ2-5; V: TRBV4-3; CDR3: CASSQARWEAQYF; DNA: TGCGCCAGCAGCCAAGCTCGGTGGGAGGCCCAGTACTTC
size: -; D: TRBD2; J: TRBJ2-1; V: TRBV7-9; CDR3: CASSSSLAGGFDEQFF; DNA: TGTGCCAGCAGCTCGTCCCTAGCGGGAGGTTTCGATGAGCAGTTCTTC
size: -; D: TRBD1; J: TRBJ2-1; V: TRBV15; CDR3: CATSSHRGAYNEQFF; DNA: TGTGCCACCAGCAGCCACAGGGGCGCCTACAATGAGCAGTTCTTC
size: few; D: TRBD1; J: TRBJ1-2; V: TRBV12-3/TRBV12-4; CDR3: CASRRTGVDGYTF; DNA: TGTGCCAGCAGGAGGACAGGGGTTGACGGCTACACCTTC
size: -; D: TRBD2; J: TRBJ2-7; V: TRBV29-1; CDR3: CSVVLAGNYEQYF; DNA: TGCAGCGTTGTGCTAGCGGGAAACTACGAGCAGTACTTC
size: -; D: TRBD1; J: TRBJ2-7; V: TRBV4-2; CDR3: CASSQRQGEAYEQYF; DNA: TGTGCCAGCAGCCAAAGACAGGGGGAGGCCTACGAGCAGTACTTC
size: -; D: -; J: TRBJ2-7; V: TRBV5-1; CDR3: CASRGGGGINYPYEQYF; DNA: TGCGCCAGCAGGGGAGGGGGAGGGATCAACTATCCCTACGAGCAGTACTTC
size: -; D: TRBD1; J: TRBJ2-7; V: TRBV5-1; CDR3: CASREEGTGGIYEQYF; DNA: TGCGCCAGCCGAGAAGAGGGGACAGGGGGCATATACGAGCAGTACTTC
size: few; D: -; J: TRBJ1-5; V: TRBV20-1; CDR3: CSARDVQGGYGNQPQHF; DNA: TGCAGTGCTAGAGATGTCCAGGGAGGATATGGCAATCAGCCCCAGCATTTT
size: -; D: -; J: TRBJ1-2; V: TRBV28; CDR3: CASSKTQGNYGYTF; DNA: TGTGCCAGCAGCAAAACTCAGGGGAACTATGGCTACACCTTC
size: -; D: TRBD2; J: TRBJ2-1; V: TRBV7-9; CDR3: CASSPPRGGNEQFF; DNA: TGTGCCAGCAGCCCGCCCCGCGGGGGCAATGAGCAGTTCTTC
size: -; D: -; J: TRBJ2-7; V: TRBV28; CDR3: CASSPDGFPEQYF; DNA: TGTGCCAGCAGCCCCGATGGTTTCCCCGAGCAGTACTTC
size: -; D: TRBD1; J: TRBJ1-2; V: TRBV4-2; CDR3: CASSQTRAGGANGYTF; DNA: TGTGCCAGCAGCCAAACCCGGGCAGGGGGCGCAAATGGCTACACCTTC
size: few; D: -; J: TRBJ1-5; V: TRBV12-3/TRBV12-4; CDR3: CASSLLNPMSNQPQHF; DNA: TGTGCCAGCAGTTTACTTAACCCGATGAGCAATCAGCCCCAGCATTTT
size: -; D: -; J: TRBJ2-7; V: TRBV27; CDR3: CASRQGSSSYEQYF; DNA: TGTGCCAGCAGACAGGGCTCAAGCTCCTACGAGCAGTACTTC
size: -; D: TRBD2; J: TRBJ2-1; V: TRBV29-1; CDR3: CSAEIRSSGSNEQFF; DNA: TGCAGCGCTGAAATTCGGTCTAGCGGGAGCAATGAGCAGTTCTTC
size: -; D: -; J: TRBJ2-5; V: TRBV20-1; CDR3: CSASDGKETQYF; DNA: TGCAGTGCTAGTGACGGGAAAGAGACCCAGTACTTC
size: -; D: -; J: TRBJ1-2; V: TRBV10-3; CDR3: CAISGPGTVESGYTF; DNA: TGTGCCATCAGTGGTCCGGGCACGGTGGAGAGTGGCTACACCTTC
size: -; D: -; J: TRBJ2-7; V: TRBV10-3; CDR3: CAISDRAVDGYEQYF; DNA: TGTGCCATCAGTGATAGGGCAGTCGACGGCTACGAGCAGTACTTC
size: -; D: TRBD1; J: TRBJ1-6; V: TRBV27; CDR3: CASSKGQLSSYNSPLHF; DNA: TGTGCCAGCAGCAAGGGACAGCTCAGCTCCTATAATTCACCCCTCCACTTT
size: few; D: -; J: TRBJ2-3; V: TRBV7-3; CDR3: CASSLSGLAWGDTQYF; DNA: TGTGCCAGCAGCTTAAGTGGCCTAGCGTGGGGGGATACGCAGTATTTT
size: few; D: TRBD1; J: TRBJ1-6; V: TRBV5-1; CDR3: CASSQWPGTANSPLHF; DNA: TGCGCCAGCAGCCAGTGGCCCGGGACAGCTAATTCACCCCTCCACTTT
size: -; D: -; J: TRBJ1-1; V: TRBV29-1; CDR3: CSAGTENTEAFF; DNA: TGCAGCGCTGGGACGGAGAACACTGAAGCTTTCTTT
size: -; D: -; J: TRBJ2-1; V: TRBV28; CDR3: CASSYPSYNEQFF; DNA: TGTGCCAGCAGTTACCCCTCCTACAATGAGCAGTTCTTC
size: -; D: -; J: TRBJ2-7; V: TRBV10-3; CDR3: CAISESTGMSSYEQYF; DNA: TGTGCCATCAGTGAGTCAACAGGGATGAGCTCCTACGAGCAGTACTTC
size: -; D: -; J: TRBJ2-3; V: TRBV7-9; CDR3: CASSLAVQEAQYF; DNA: TGTGCCAGCAGCTTAGCGGTTCAGGAAGCGCAGTATTTT
size: -; D: TRBD2; J: TRBJ2-5; V: TRBV10-3; CDR3: CAISEGGGTQETQYF; DNA: TGTGCCATCAGTGAGGGCGGGGGGACCCAAGAGACCCAGTACTTC
size: few; D: -; J: TRBJ1-1; V: TRBV7-2; CDR3: CASSQTPLRMMNTEAFF; DNA: TGTGCCAGCAGCCAAACCCCCCTGCGGATGATGAACACTGAAGCTTTCTTT
size: -; D: -; J: TRBJ2-1; V: TRBV28; CDR3: CASSLFLYGGWGDNEQFF; DNA: TGTGCCAGCAGTTTATTCCTCTACGGCGGGTGGGGAGACAATGAGCAGTTCTTC
size: -; D: -; J: TRBJ2-7; V: TRBV5-5; CDR3: CASSLWSGDYEQYF; DNA: TGTGCCAGCAGCTTGTGGTCAGGAGACTACGAGCAGTACTTC
size: few; D: TRBD2; J: TRBJ2-1; V: TRBV6-4; CDR3: CASSDSFTSGSNEQFF; DNA: TGTGCCAGCAGTGACTCGTTCACTAGCGGGAGCAATGAGCAGTTCTTC
size: -; D: TRBD2; J: TRBJ2-1; V: TRBV25-1; CDR3: CASSEWITSGYNEQFF; DNA: TGTGCCAGCAGTGAATGGATCACTAGCGGCTACAATGAGCAGTTCTTC
size: few; D: -; J: TRBJ2-7; V: TRBV28; CDR3: CASSPSGPSSYEQYF; DNA: TGTGCCAGCAGCCCTTCGGGGCCAAGCTCCTACGAGCAGTACTTC
size: -; D: TRBD2; J: TRBJ2-7; V: TRBV30; CDR3: CAWRVSGGAYEQYF; DNA: TGTGCCTGGAGGGTCTCGGGGGGGGCTTACGAGCAGTACTTC
size: -; D: -; J: TRBJ1-5; V: TRBV7-2; CDR3: CASSLRQGNQPQHF; DNA: TGTGCCAGCAGTTTACGACAGGGCAATCAGCCCCAGCATTTT
size: few; D: TRBD2; J: TRBJ2-3; V: TRBV20-1; CDR3: CSARRTSGSSYTQYF; DNA: TGCAGTGCACGTAGAACTAGCGGGAGTTCATATACGCAGTATTTT
size: -; D: -; J: TRBJ2-7; V: TRBV5-1; CDR3: CASSPTPGTSYEQYF; DNA: TGCGCCAGCAGCCCCACTCCCGGGACTTCCTACGAGCAGTACTTC
size: few; D: TRBD2; J: TRBJ2-1; V: TRBV4-2; CDR3: CASSPRLAGGVANEQFF; DNA: TGTGCCAGCAGCCCACGACTAGCGGGAGGGGTGGCCAATGAGCAGTTCTTC
size: -; D: TRBD1; J: TRBJ2-7; V: TRBV28; CDR3: CASSLLPGQGKGPFRYF; DNA: TGTGCCAGCAGCCTACTACCGGGACAGGGGAAGGGGCCGTTTCGGTACTTC
size: -; D: TRBD2; J: TRBJ2-3; V: TRBV13; CDR3: CASSLAGLANHTDTQYF; DNA: TGTGCCAGCAGCTTAGCGGGACTAGCGAACCACACAGATACGCAGTATTTT
size: few; D: -; J: TRBJ2-1; V: TRBV29-1; CDR3: CSVEARRGQFF; DNA: TGCAGCGTTGAAGCTAGAAGGGGACAGTTCTTC
size: -; D: -; J: TRBJ2-4; V: TRBV28; CDR3: CASSSSSLAKNIQYF; DNA: TGTGCCAGCAGTTCCTCAAGTTTAGCCAAAAACATTCAGTACTTC
size: -; D: -; J: TRBJ1-1; V: TRBV2; CDR3: CASGTFRSNTEAFF; DNA: TGTGCCAGCGGAACGTTCAGGAGCAACACTGAAGCTTTCTTT
size: few; D: -; J: TRBJ1-5; V: TRBV28; CDR3: CASKLTPHQPQHF; DNA: TGTGCCAGCAAGTTAACACCTCATCAGCCCCAGCATTTT
size: few; D: -; J: TRBJ2-7; V: TRBV20-1; CDR3: CSARGPGRGYESSYEQYF; DNA: TGCAGTGCTAGAGGCCCGGGCAGGGGCTATGAGAGCTCCTACGAGCAGTACTTC
size: few; D: -; J: TRBJ2-1; V: TRBV27; CDR3: CASSFFDENEQFF; DNA: TGTGCCAGCAGTTTCTTCGATGAGAATGAGCAGTTCTTC
size: -; D: TRBD2; J: TRBJ2-1; V: TRBV5-1; CDR3: CASSLTSGFPYNEQFF; DNA: TGCGCCAGCAGCTTGACTAGCGGCTTTCCGTACAATGAGCAGTTCTTC
size: -; D: TRBD2; J: TRBJ2-5; V: TRBV4-1; CDR3: CASSQATSGRVQETQYF; DNA: TGCGCCAGCAGCCAGGCGACTAGCGGGAGGGTCCAAGAGACCCAGTACTTC